A single sample gave rise to the 32 T cell receptor beta chains below, sequenced in a study of blood T cells in healthy people across ages. It was with a sample-barcoded 5' primer and a J-beta primer mix that a second PCR of about 7 to 12 cycles was run. MiXCR, applied by TCRdb to the 5' RACE reads, yields one record per CDR3 protein. The data contain 550,000 to 750,000 distinct CDR3 sequences, under 25% of them singletons. The specimen sequenced was blood. Every receptor here comes from a man between 70 and 80 years old in good health.

This chain connects TRBV3-1 to TRBJ1-1; D unclear. From germline, CDR1 is LGHDT and CDR2 YNNKEL (reference sequence). The CDR3 extends over 11 amino acids. V was cut by 4 bases and J by 6 bases, with 6 bases left in between. The DNA for the CDR3 is TGTGCCAGCAGCCCTGGGGCTGAAGCTTTCTTT. Translated, it gives CASSPGAEAFF.

A few counts support this clonotype. This chain links TRBV5-1 with TRBJ2-5; 8 nucleotides line up with TRBD1. V lost 1 base, J lost 5 bases, and 10 bases stayed unmatched. Germline lookup yields CDR1 SGHRS and CDR2 YFSETQ. This CDR3 is 16 amino acids long. The CDR3 coding sequence is TGCGCCAGCAGCTTGTTAGAGGCAGGGGGCCGGGAGACCCAGTACTTC. This codes for CASSLLEAGGRETQYF.

The V call is TRBV4-1, the J call TRBJ1-5, with unresolved D. The CDR3 totals 14 residues. Germline V lookup: CDR1 MGHRA, CDR2 YSYEKL. Trimming removed 0 bases from V and 4 bases from J, with 7 bases in between. The CDR3 spells CASSQDVGNQPQHF. The CDR3 DNA sequence: TGCGCCAGCAGCCAAGATGTGGGAAATCAGCCCCAGCATTTT.

The rearrangement uses TRBV29-1 and TRBJ2-5, with D unresolved. The CDR3 is made up of 13 amino acids. The V and J ends lost 7 bases and 3 bases respectively, with 15 bases between them. Germline V lookup: CDR1 SQVTM, CDR2 ANQGSEA. The DNA for the CDR3 is TGCAGCGGGCGGAACCTGTGGAAAGAGACCCAGTACTTC. Its protein is CSGRNLWKETQYF. Together with reference TRBV29-1 and TRBJ2-5, the CDR3 gives the full variable domain: SAVISQKPSRDICQRGTSLTIQCQVDSQVTMMFWYRQQPGQSLTLIATANQGSEATYESGFVIDKFPISRPNLTFSTLTVSNMSPEDSSIYLCSGRNLWKETQYFGPGTRLLVL.

This sequence joins TRBV20-1 and TRBJ2-3; maybe TRBD1 (6 bases). Trimming left V 6 bases short and J 6 bases short, with 16 bases between. The CDR3 loop spans 13 amino acids. The germline V gene encodes CDR1 DFQATT and CDR2 SNEGSKA (reference sequence). CDR3 protein: CSATGHAGDTQYF. The CDR3 coding sequence is TGCAGTGCAACGGGACACGCCGGGGATACGCAGTATTTT.

This clonotype turned up a few times. One base away lies a much larger clone, so this may be a sequencing read error. The chain carries TRBV5-1 and TRBJ1-2; 8 positions agree with TRBD1. CDR1 and CDR2 (germline): SGHRS, YFSETQ. This CDR3 region has 13 residues. The CDR3 region is CARSLTGDYGYTF. DNA of the CDR3: TGCGCCCGCAGCTTGACAGGGGACTATGGCTACACCTTC.

This clonotype was counted between two and nine times. Relative to the germline gene, one junction end is altered; a read error may explain this. The rearrangement uses TRBV12-3 or TRBV12-4 and TRBJ1-1; D gene unclear. CDR3 length equals 13 residues. Here the CDR3 reads CANSTPADTEAFF. CDR3 in DNA: TGTGCCAACAGTACACCCGCGGACACTGAAGCTTTCTTT.

This chain joins TRBV4-2 and TRBJ2-1, with TRBD2 matching 11 bases. V dropped 1 base and J dropped 9; count of bases not matched to a gene: 17. CDR3 size: 19 residues. Per germline, CDR1 LGHNA and CDR2 YNFKEQ. CDR3 nucleotide sequence: TGTGCCAGCAGCCAAGGATCAGGGGGCGAGGATAGCGGGAGGGTTGAGCAGTTCTTC. Translation gives CASSQGSGGEDSGRVEQFF.

The J gene is TRBJ2-3, the V gene TRBV11-2, with 10 bases matching TRBD2. In germline, CDR1 is SGHAT, CDR2 FQNNGV. The V gene end was trimmed by 3 bases and the J gene end by 0 bases; junction bases not matched to a gene: 0. This CDR3 comprises 15 residues. The CDR3, as DNA: TGTGCCAGCAGCTTTAGCGGGAGGAGCACAGATACGCAGTATTTT. It translates to CASSFSGRSTDTQYF.

In this sample, this clonotype turned up many times. The gene calls are TRBV7-9 and TRBJ2-7; D may be TRBD2 (6 bases). In germline, CDR1 is SEHNR, CDR2 FQNEAQ (reference sequence). The CDR3 consists of 15 residues. Trimming shortened V by 2 bases and J by 4 bases, and 15 bases separated the two germline ends. The CDR3 loop is CASSLSGVSEYEQYF. The CDR3 bases are TGTGCCAGCAGCTTATCGGGGGTTTCAGAGTACGAGCAGTACTTC.

This clonotype was detected only a few times. The chain uses TRBV29-1 and TRBJ2-5, with 7 nucleotides matching TRBD1. V lost 0 bases to trimming and J lost 2 bases; unmatched junction nucleotides: 9. Germline V gene lookup returns CDR1 SQVTM and CDR2 ANQGSEA. This CDR3 contains 16 residues. CDR3 sequence reads: CSVEDTSGTVQETQYF. CDR3 DNA: TGCAGCGTTGAAGATACGAGTGGGACAGTACAAGAGACCCAGTACTTC.

This clonotype came up a few times. The J gene is TRBJ2-1, the V gene TRBV3-1, with TRBD1 matching 8 bases. Unmatched junction bases numbered 11, after V lost 3 bases and J lost 7 bases. CDR3 length: 16 residues. The germline CDR1 and CDR2 sequences are LGHDT and YNNKEL (reference sequence). CDR3 in amino acids: CASSQGSGTGSNEQFF. CDR3 sequence (DNA): TGTGCCAGCAGCCAGGGATCCGGGACAGGCTCTAATGAGCAGTTCTTC.

This clonotype was found a few times. The rearrangement links TRBV28 to TRBJ2-5, with 8 bases that match TRBD2. V was pared by 2 bases and J by 2 bases, with 16 bases of the junction left unmatched. The CDR3 is 19 residues long. Germline CDR1 and CDR2: MDHEN and SYDVKM. CDR3 coding DNA: TGTGCCAGCAGTTTAGACCCCCCAGTGGTAGCGGGATCACAAGAGACCCAGTACTTC. It is translated as CASSLDPPVVAGSQETQYF.

A single count supports this clonotype. The chain employs TRBV5-4 and TRBJ2-7; unclear D gene. The V gene's germline CDR1 is SGHNT and CDR2 YYREEE (reference sequence). The CDR3 runs to 12 residues. Deletions cut 2 bases from V and 9 bases from J, with 12 bases between. CDR3 nucleotide sequence: TGTGCCAGCAGCTTTGGCATGGAAGGGCAGTACTTC. Protein sequence: CASSFGMEGQYF. The entire variable domain, with the rest obtained from reference TRBV5-4 and TRBJ2-7, is as follows: ETGVTQSPTHLIKTRGQQVTLRCSSQSGHNTVSWYQQALGQGPQFIFQYYREEENGRGNFPPRFSGLQFPNYSSELNVNALELDDSALYLCASSFGMEGQYFGPGTRLTVT.

DNA of the CDR3: TGCGCCAGCAGCTTGGCCGCGGCGAACGAGCAGTACTTC. This gives the protein CASSLAAANEQYF. The chain employs TRBV5-1 and TRBJ2-7; the D is unclear. From germline, CDR1 is SGHRS and CDR2 YFSETQ. Deletions cut 0 bases from V and 5 bases from J, with 9 bases between. The CDR3 extends over 13 amino acids.

This clonotype was seen at least ten times. The gene calls are TRBV12-3 or TRBV12-4 and TRBJ1-2, with D perhaps matching TRBD1 (6 bases). The CDR3 sequence is 11 residues long. Trimming took off 6 bases at V and 9 bases at J, with 11 bases between the two ends. The CDR3 is CASSQGTRYTF. CDR3 nucleotide sequence: TGTGCCAGCAGCCAGGGGACGCGCTACACCTTC.

The J gene is TRBJ2-7, the V gene TRBV20-1; D is perhaps TRBD2 (7 bases). Trimming removed 0 bases at V and 4 bases at J, with 22 bases between. Germline V lookup: CDR1 DFQATT, CDR2 SNEGSKA (reference sequence). The CDR3 is 17 residues long. This CDR3 is CSARDVNEGEGGYEQYF. The CDR3 DNA reads TGCAGTGCTAGAGATGTTAATGAGGGGGAGGGAGGGTACGAGCAGTACTTC.

A few counts support this clonotype. The rearrangement uses TRBV11-2 and TRBJ2-2, with TRBD2 identical over 13 bases. The germline V gene encodes CDR1 SGHAT and CDR2 FQNNGV. The junction had 7 bases not matched to a gene; V was cut back by 6 bases and J by 0 bases. CDR3 length: 18 amino acids. In DNA form, the CDR3 reads TGTGCCAGCAGACGAACTAGCGGGAGGGGTCCGAACACCGGGGAGCTGTTTTTT. Translated, it gives CASRRTSGRGPNTGELFF.

This clonotype turned up a few times. The J gene is TRBJ2-2, the V gene TRBV7-2; D possibly corresponds to TRBD2 (5 bases). Germline V gives CDR1 SGHTA, CDR2 FQGNSA. Deletions cut 5 bases from V and 0 bases from J, with 10 bases between. CDR3 size: 15 residues. The CDR3 region is CASSAAVTNTGELFF. In DNA, the CDR3 is TGTGCCAGCAGCGCAGCGGTAACGAACACCGGGGAGCTGTTTTTT.

Only a few counts were recorded for this clonotype. The chain employs TRBV11-2 and TRBJ2-5, with D perhaps assigned TRBD1 or TRBD2 (5 bases each). The CDR3 is 15 amino acids. Germline V gives CDR1 SGHAT, CDR2 FQNNGV. The V gene lost 3 bases and the J gene lost 2 bases, with 13 bases spanning the gap. CDR3 sequence reads: CASSFWGSPQETQYF. Written as DNA, the CDR3 is TGTGCCAGCAGCTTCTGGGGGTCCCCGCAAGAGACCCAGTACTTC.

The chain joins TRBV2 to TRBJ2-2; TRBD2 matches at 11 bases. Germline lookup yields CDR1 SNHLY and CDR2 FYNNEI. This CDR3 contains 16 residues. J gave up 6 bases and V 2 bases, and 5 bases lay outside the gene matches. The CDR3 sequence is CASSESTSGNSGELFF. The CDR3 region has the DNA TGTGCCAGCAGTGAATCGACTAGCGGGAATTCCGGGGAGCTGTTTTTT.

In this sample, this clonotype turned up many times. The chain employs TRBV6-5 and TRBJ2-7, with 8 bases identical to TRBD1. V was pared by 4 bases and J by 2 bases, with 10 bases of the junction left unmatched. Germline V gene lookup returns CDR1 MNHEY and CDR2 SVGAGI. The CDR3 has 16 amino acids. CDR3 DNA sequence: TGTGCCAGCAGTTTCAGGGGGCCCTACCCAACCTACGAGCAGTACTTC. It codes for CASSFRGPYPTYEQYF.

Many counts were recorded for this clonotype. The chain uses TRBV7-2 and TRBJ1-2, with 8 bases identical to TRBD1. CDR1 is SGHTA and CDR2 is FQGNSA in the germline V gene. J lost 5 bases, V lost 1 base, and 6 bases had no gene match. CDR3 length: 15 residues. The CDR3 sequence: CASSLGTGGNYGYTF. CDR3 DNA sequence: TGTGCCAGCAGCTTAGGCACAGGGGGAAATTATGGCTACACCTTC. Together with reference TRBV7-2 and TRBJ1-2, the CDR3 gives the full variable domain: GAGVSQSPSNKVTEKGKDVELRCDPISGHTALYWYRQSLGQGLEFLIYFQGNSAPDKSGLPSDRFSAERTGGSVSTLTIQRTQQEDSAVYLCASSLGTGGNYGYTFGSGTRLTVV.

The chain couples TRBV28 to TRBJ2-5; 7 bases agree with TRBD1. CDR1 is MDHEN, CDR2 SYDVKM, per germline. Trimming took 4 bases from V and 5 from J; bases not matched to a gene: 10. There are 15 residues in the CDR3. The CDR3 here is CASSSHSDRAETQYF. In DNA, the CDR3 is TGTGCCAGCAGTTCCCACTCTGACAGGGCGGAGACCCAGTACTTC.

The V and J genes are TRBV27 and TRBJ2-2; 12 nucleotides agree with TRBD2. Germline lookup yields CDR1 MNHEY and CDR2 SMNVEV (reference sequence). With 7 bases clipped from V and 3 bases from J, the junction kept 6 bases outside the gene matches. This CDR3 spans 16 amino acids. In DNA form, the CDR3 reads TGTGCCAGCAAACTCCTAGCGGGAGGGGACACCGGGGAGCTGTTTTTT. Protein sequence: CASKLLAGGDTGELFF.

This clonotype was detected many times. The V gene is TRBV7-3, the J gene TRBJ2-3; a weak D match, TRBD2 (6 bases). Between the trimmed V and J ends, which lost 8 bases and 5 bases, there was a span of 14 bases. CDR3 length: 13 residues. Germline assignment: CDR1 SGHTA and CDR2 FQGTGA. DNA for the CDR3: TGTGCCAGCTCGCGGGGTATCGGAGATACGCAGTATTTT. It encodes CASSRGIGDTQYF.

V gene TRBV5-1 combines with J gene TRBJ2-3; D is ambiguous. Trimming shortened V by 7 bases and J by 1 base, and 13 bases separated the two germline ends. The CDR3 contains 14 residues. The germline CDR1 and CDR2 sequences are SGHRS and YFSETQ. This chain's CDR3 is CASFSEIGTDTQYF. Written as DNA, the CDR3 is TGCGCCAGCTTCTCGGAGATCGGCACAGATACGCAGTATTTT.

This clonotype appeared a few times. The V gene is TRBV20-1, the J gene TRBJ2-2; D might be TRBD2 (5 bases). This CDR3 has 16 residues. Germline values: CDR1 DFQATT, CDR2 SNEGSKA (reference sequence). With 0 bases removed from V and 2 bases from J, the gap between germline ends came to 13 bases. CDR3 protein: CSARDDEGTNTGELFF. The CDR3 bases are TGCAGTGCTAGAGATGATGAGGGAACCAACACCGGGGAGCTGTTTTTT.

The CDR3 reads CASTEASGSHEQYF. DNA of the CDR3: TGTGCCAGCACCGAGGCTAGCGGGAGCCACGAGCAGTACTTC. The chain joins TRBV2 to TRBJ2-7; 10 bases are shared with TRBD2. The CDR3 loop spans 14 amino acids. V gave up 7 bases and J gave up 5 bases; unmatched junction bases: 8. The germline gives CDR1 SNHLY, CDR2 FYNNEI.

There are many counts of this clonotype. J is TRBJ1-5 and V is TRBV7-9; D possibly corresponds to TRBD1 (5 bases). Looked up from germline, CDR1 is SEHNR and CDR2 is FQNEAQ (reference sequence). The CDR3 runs to 14 residues. V dropped 5 bases and J dropped 5 bases, with 13 bases sitting between them. In DNA form, the CDR3 reads TGTGCCAGCAGCCCGACGGACACCGATCAGCCCCAGCATTTT. Translating it yields CASSPTDTDQPQHF.

This clonotype is a singleton in its sample. The chain uses TRBV28 and TRBJ2-3, with D hard to call. The germline V gene encodes CDR1 MDHEN and CDR2 SYDVKM. This CDR3 comprises 12 residues. With 8 bases removed from V and 6 bases from J, the gap between germline ends came to 12 bases. CDR3 DNA: TGTGCCAGCGGTTCCTTAGGGGATACGCAGTATTTT. Its translation: CASGSLGDTQYF. Full variable domain (rest looked up from reference TRBV28 and TRBJ2-3): DVKVTQSSRYLVKRTGEKVFLECVQDMDHENMFWYRQDPGLGLRLIYFSYDVKMKEKGDIPEGYSVSREKKERFSLILESASTNQTSMYLCASGSLGDTQYFGPGTRLTVL.

The rearrangement uses TRBV14 and TRBJ2-5; weak D call: TRBD2 (5 bases). The J call could be wrong; TRBJ2-7 is a better fit for the DNA end. Germline V lookup: CDR1 SGHDN, CDR2 FVKESK. This CDR3 is built from 13 residues. The CDR3 spells CASSLGSLYEQYF. The DNA for the CDR3 is TGTGCCAGCAGCCTAGGGAGCCTCTACGAGCAGTACTTC.